What follows describes a single T cell receptor (beta chain). Its antigen is unidentified. Assay: immunoSEQ multiplex PCR; the TCRdb copy retains only in-frame clones and omits some. The table includes 120,000 or so clones, roughly 93% detected once. Unstimulated Tregs (CD4+CD25+CD127-) and CD4+CD25- non-Tregs were sorted from PBMCs. These data come from a study of Tregs in tolerant kidney transplant recipients. Germline-derived CDR1 and CDR2 are ENHRY and SYGVKD. CDR3 length: 14 residues. V lost 6 bases, J lost 3 bases, and 15 bases lay in between. Study-level findings and limits: Biological reproducibility was not directly addressed in this study. Activated donor B cell expansion appeared to reveal the most relevant donor-specific TCRbeta repertoire. Findings come from small patient numbers and require larger validation.

The rearrangement uses TRBV10-3 and TRBJ2-7, with D perhaps given as TRBD1 or TRBD2 (5 bases each). The TCR was taken from a human donor in good health. The specimen was CD4+ T cells from blood. The CDR3 loop reads CAIRTPGAFYEQYF. CDR3 bases: TGTGCCATCAGAACCCCCGGGGCGTTCTACGAGCAGTACTTC.